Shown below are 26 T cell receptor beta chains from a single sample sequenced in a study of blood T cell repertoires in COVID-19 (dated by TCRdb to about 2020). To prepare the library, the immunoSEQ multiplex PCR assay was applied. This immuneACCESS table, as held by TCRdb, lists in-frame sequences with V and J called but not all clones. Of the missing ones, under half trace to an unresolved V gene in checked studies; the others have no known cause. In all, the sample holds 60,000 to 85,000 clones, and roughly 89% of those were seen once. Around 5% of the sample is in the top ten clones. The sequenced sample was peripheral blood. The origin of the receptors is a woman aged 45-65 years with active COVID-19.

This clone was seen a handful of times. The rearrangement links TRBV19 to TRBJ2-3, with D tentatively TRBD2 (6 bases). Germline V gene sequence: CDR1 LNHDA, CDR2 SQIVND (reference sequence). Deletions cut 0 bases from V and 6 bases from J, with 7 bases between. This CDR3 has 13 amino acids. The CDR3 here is CASSIDRGDTQYF. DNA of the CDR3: TGTGCCAGTAGTATAGATCGGGGGGATACGCAGTATTTT.

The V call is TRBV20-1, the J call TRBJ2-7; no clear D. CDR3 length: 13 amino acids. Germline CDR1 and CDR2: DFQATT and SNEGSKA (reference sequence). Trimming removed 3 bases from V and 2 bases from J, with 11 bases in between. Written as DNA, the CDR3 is TGCAGTGCTAGTCCGGGTACCCCCTACGAGCAGTACTTC. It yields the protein CSASPGTPYEQYF.

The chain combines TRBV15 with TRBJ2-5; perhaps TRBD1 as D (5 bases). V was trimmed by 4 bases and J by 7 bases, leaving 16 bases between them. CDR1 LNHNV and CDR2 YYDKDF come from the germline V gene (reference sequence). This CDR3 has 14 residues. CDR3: CATSTDQGRRTQYF. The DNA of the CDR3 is TGTGCCACCAGCACCGACCAGGGTCGTCGGACCCAGTACTTC. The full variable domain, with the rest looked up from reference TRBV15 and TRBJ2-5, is DAMVIQNPRYQVTQFGKPVTLSCSQTLNHNVMYWYQQKSSQAPKLLFHYYDKDFNNEADTPDNFQSRRPNTSFCFLDIRSPGLGDTAMYLCATSTDQGRRTQYFGPGTRLLVL.

The CDR3, as DNA: TGTGCCAGCAGTCGGGGGAAAACCGGGGAGCTGTTTTTT. Protein sequence: CASSRGKTGELFF. This sequence joins TRBV7-6 and TRBJ2-2, with a weak D call TRBD2 (6 bases). V shed 6 bases and J shed 5 bases, with 10 bases lying between them. Germline CDR1 is SGHVS and CDR2 is FNYEAQ. This CDR3 contains 13 residues. Variable domain in full (rest from reference TRBV7-6 and TRBJ2-2): GAGVSQSPRYKVTKRGQDVALRCDPISGHVSLYWYRQALGQGPEFLTYFNYEAQQDKSGLPNDRFSAERPEGSISTLTIQRTEQRDSAMYRCASSRGKTGELFFGEGSRLTVL.

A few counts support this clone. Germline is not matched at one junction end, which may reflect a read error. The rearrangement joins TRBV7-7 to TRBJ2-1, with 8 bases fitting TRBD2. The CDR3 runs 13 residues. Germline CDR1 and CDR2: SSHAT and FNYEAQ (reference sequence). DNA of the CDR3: TGTGCTAGCAGCTTAGCGGGGAGGGATGAGCAGTTCTTC. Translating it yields CASSLAGRDEQFF.

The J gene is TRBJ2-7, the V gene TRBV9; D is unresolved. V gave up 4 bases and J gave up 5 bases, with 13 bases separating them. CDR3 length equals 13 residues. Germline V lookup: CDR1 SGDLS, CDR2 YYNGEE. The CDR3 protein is CASSLYPRNEQYF. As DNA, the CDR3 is TGTGCCAGCAGCCTCTACCCTAGGAACGAGCAGTACTTC.

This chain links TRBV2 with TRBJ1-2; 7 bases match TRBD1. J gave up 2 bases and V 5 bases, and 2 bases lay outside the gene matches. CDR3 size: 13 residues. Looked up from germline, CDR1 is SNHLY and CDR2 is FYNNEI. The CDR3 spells CASSWGQNYGYTF. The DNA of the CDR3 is TGTGCCAGCAGTTGGGGACAGAACTATGGCTACACCTTC.

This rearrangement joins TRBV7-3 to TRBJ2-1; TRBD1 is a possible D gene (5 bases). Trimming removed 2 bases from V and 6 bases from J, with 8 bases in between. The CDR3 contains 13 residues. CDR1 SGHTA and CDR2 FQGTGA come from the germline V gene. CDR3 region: CASSLGAINEQFF. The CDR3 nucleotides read TGTGCCAGCAGCTTAGGGGCTATCAATGAGCAGTTCTTC.

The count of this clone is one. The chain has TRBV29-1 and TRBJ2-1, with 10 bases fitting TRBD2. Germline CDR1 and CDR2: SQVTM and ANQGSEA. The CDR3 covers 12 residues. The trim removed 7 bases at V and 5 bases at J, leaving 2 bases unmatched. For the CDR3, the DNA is TGCAGCGCCGGACTAGCGGACAATGAGCAGTTCTTC. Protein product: CSAGLADNEQFF.

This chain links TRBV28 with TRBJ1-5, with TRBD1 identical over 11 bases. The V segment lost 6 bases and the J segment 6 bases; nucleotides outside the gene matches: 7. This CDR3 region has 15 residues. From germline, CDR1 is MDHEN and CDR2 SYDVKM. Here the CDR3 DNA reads TGTGCCAGCAGCCCCCGGGACAGGGGGGTTCAGCCCCAGCATTTT. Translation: CASSPRDRGVQPQHF.

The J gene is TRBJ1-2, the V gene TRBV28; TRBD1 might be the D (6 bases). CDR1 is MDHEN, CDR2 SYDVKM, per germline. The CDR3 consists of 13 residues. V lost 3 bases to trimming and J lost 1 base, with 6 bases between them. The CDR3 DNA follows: TGTGCCAGCAGTTTGGACAGTAACTATGGCTACACCTTC. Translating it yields CASSLDSNYGYTF.

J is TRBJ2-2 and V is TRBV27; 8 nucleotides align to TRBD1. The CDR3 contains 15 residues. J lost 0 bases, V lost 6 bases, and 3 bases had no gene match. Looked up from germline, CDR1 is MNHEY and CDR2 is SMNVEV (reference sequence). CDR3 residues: CASSQGASNTGELFF. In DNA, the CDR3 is TGTGCCAGCAGCCAGGGGGCCTCGAACACCGGGGAGCTGTTTTTT.

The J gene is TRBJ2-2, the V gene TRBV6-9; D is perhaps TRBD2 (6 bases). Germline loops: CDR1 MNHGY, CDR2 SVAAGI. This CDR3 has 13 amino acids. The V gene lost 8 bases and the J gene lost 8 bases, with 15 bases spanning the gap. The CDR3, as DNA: TGTGCCAGCGCATTCCTGGGGGGTGGGGAGCTGTTTTTT. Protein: CASAFLGGGELFF.

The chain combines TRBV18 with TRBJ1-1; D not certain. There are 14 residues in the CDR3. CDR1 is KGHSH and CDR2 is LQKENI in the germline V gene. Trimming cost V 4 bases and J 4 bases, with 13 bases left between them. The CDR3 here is CASSQEDGSTEAFF. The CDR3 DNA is TGTGCCAGCTCACAGGAGGACGGGAGCACTGAAGCTTTCTTT. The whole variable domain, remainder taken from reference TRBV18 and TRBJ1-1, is NAGVMQNPRHLVRRRGQEARLRCSPMKGHSHVYWYRQLPEEGLKFMVYLQKENIIDESGMPKERFSAEFPKEGPSILRIQQVVRGDSAAYFCASSQEDGSTEAFFGQGTRLTVV.

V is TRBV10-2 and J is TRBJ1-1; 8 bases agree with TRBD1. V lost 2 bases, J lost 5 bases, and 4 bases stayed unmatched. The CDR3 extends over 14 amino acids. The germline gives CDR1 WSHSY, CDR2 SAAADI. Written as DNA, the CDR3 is TGCGCCAGCAGTGAGGCAGGGGGCGGAACTGAAGCTTTCTTT. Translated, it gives CASSEAGGGTEAFF.

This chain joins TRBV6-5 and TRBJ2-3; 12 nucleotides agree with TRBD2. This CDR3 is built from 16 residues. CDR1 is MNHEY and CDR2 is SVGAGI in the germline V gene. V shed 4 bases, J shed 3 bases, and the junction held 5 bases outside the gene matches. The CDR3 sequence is CASSFLGTSGTDTQYF. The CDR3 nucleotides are TGTGCCAGCAGTTTTCTAGGGACTAGCGGGACAGATACGCAGTATTTT.

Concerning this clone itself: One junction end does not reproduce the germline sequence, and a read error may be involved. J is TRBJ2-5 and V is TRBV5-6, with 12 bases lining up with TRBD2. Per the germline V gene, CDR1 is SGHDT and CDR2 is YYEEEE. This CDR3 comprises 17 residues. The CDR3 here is CASSLGLAGGSWETQYF. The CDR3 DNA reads TGTGCCAGCAGTTTGGGGCTAGCGGGAGGGTCTTGGGAGACCCAGTACTTC. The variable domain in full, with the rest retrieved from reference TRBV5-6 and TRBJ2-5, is DAGVTQSPTHLIKTRGQQVTLRCSPKSGHDTVSWYQQALGQGPQFIFQYYEEEERQRGNFPDRFSGHQFPNYSSELNVNALLLGDSALYLCASSLGLAGGSWETQYFGPGTRLLVL.

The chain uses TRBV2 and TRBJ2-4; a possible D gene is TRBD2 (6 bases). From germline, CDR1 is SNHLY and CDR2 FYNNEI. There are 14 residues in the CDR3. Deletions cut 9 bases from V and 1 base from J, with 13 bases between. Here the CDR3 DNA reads TGTGCCAGTTCTCCCGGAGGGGCCAAAAACATTCAGTACTTC. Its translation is CASSPGGAKNIQYF.

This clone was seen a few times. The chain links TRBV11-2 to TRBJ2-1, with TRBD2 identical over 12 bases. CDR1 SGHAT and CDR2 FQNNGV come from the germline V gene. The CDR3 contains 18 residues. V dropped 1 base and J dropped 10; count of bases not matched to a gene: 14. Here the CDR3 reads CASSLGGSASGRAEEQFF. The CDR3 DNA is TGTGCCAGCAGCTTAGGGGGGTCGGCTAGCGGGAGGGCGGAGGAGCAGTTCTTC. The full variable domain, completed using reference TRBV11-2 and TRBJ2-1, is EAGVAQSPRYKIIEKRQSVAFWCNPISGHATLYWYQQILGQGPKLLIQFQNNGVVDDSQLPKDRFSAERLKGVDSTLKIQPAKLEDSAVYLCASSLGGSASGRAEEQFFGPGTRLTVL.

The CDR3 loop reads CAWNEAREKLFF. In DNA, the CDR3 is TGTGCCTGGAATGAGGCGCGGGAAAAACTGTTTTTT. V usage is TRBV30 and J usage is TRBJ1-4; D remains unclear. Germline V gene data show CDR1 as GTSNPN and CDR2 as SVGIG (reference sequence). V gave up 4 bases and J gave up 8 bases, with 11 bases separating them. The CDR3 extends over 12 amino acids.

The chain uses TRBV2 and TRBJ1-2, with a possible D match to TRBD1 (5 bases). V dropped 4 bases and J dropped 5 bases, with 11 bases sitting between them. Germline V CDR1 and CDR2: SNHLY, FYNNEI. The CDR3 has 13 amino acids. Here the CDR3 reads CASSGSGTYGYTF. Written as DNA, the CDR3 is TGTGCCAGCAGTGGCTCAGGGACTTATGGCTACACCTTC.

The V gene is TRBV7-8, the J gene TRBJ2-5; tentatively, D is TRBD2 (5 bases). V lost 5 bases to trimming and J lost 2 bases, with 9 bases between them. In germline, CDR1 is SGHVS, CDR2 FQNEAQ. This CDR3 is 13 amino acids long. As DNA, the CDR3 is TGTGCCAGCAGCCTTGGACTTCAAGAGACCCAGTACTTC. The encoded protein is CASSLGLQETQYF. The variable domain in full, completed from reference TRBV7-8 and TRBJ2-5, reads GAGVSQSPRYKVAKRGQDVALRCDPISGHVSLFWYQQALGQGPEFLTYFQNEAQLDKSGLPSDRFFAERPEGSVSTLKIQRTQQEDSAVYLCASSLGLQETQYFGPGTRLLVL.

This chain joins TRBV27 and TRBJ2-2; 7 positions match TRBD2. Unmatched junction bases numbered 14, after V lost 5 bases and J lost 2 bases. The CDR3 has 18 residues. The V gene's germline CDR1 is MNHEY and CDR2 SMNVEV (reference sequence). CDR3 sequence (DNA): TGTGCCAGCAGTCCCCCCCTGACGGGAGGCTTTAACACCGGGGAGCTGTTTTTT. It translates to CASSPPLTGGFNTGELFF.

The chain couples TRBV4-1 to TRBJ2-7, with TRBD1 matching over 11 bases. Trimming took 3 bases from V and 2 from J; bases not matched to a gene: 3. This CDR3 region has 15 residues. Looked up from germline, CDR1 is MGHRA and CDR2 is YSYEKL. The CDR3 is CASSHRTGGTYEQYF. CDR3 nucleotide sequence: TGCGCCAGCAGCCACCGGACAGGGGGCACCTACGAGCAGTACTTC.

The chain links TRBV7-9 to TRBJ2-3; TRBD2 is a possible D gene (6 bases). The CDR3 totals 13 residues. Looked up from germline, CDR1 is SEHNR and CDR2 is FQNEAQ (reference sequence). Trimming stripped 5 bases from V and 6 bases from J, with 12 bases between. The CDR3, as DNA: TGTGCCAGCAGCCTCGGGACTGCGGATACGCAGTATTTT. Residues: CASSLGTADTQYF.

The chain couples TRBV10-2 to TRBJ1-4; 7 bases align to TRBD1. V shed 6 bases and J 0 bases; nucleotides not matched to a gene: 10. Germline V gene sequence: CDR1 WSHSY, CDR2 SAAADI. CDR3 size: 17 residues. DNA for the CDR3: TGCGCCAGCAGATCGGGACAGATTTCTTCAACTAATGAAAAACTGTTTTTT. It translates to CASRSGQISSTNEKLFF.